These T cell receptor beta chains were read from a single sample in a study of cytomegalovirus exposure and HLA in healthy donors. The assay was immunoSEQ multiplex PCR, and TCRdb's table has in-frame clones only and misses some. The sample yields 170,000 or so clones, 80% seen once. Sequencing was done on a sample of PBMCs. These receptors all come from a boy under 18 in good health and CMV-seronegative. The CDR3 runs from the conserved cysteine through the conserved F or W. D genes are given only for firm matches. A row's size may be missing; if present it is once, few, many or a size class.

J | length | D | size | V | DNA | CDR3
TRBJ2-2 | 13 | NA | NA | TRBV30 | TGTGCCATACAGGGACGGGGCACCGGGGAGCTGTTTTTT | CAIQGRGTGELFF
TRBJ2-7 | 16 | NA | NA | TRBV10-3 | TGTGCCATCAGTGAGTCACAGGGCGGCCCGTCCTACGAGCAGTACTTC | CAISESQGGPSYEQYF
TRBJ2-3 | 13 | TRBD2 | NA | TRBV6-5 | TGTGCCAGCACGACTAGCGGGAAAGATACGCAGTATTTT | CASTTSGKDTQYF
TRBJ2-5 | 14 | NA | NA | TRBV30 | TGTGCCTGGCGCGCGCTGGGCGGGCAAGAGACCCAGTACTTC | CAWRALGGQETQYF
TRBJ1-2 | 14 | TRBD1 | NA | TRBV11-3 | TGTGCCAGCAGCTCCAGACAGGGGGCCTATGGCTACACCTTC | CASSSRQGAYGYTF
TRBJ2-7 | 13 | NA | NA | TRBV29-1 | TGCAGCGTTGCTGCTCTCGGGACTTACGAGCAGTACTTC | CSVAALGTYEQYF
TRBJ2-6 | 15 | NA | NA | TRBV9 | TGTGCCAGCAGCGTAGCAGGCACTGGGGCCAACGTCCTGACTTTC | CASSVAGTGANVLTF
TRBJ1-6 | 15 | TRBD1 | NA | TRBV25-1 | TGTGCCAGCAGTCCTCGGACAGGGAAAAATTCACCCCTCCACTTT | CASSPRTGKNSPLHF
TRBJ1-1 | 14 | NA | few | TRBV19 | TGTGCCAGTAGAACCAGGGGCCCGAACACTGAAGCTTTCTTT | CASRTRGPNTEAFF
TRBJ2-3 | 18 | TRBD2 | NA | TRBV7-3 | TGTGCCAGCAGCTTATACCGGACTAGCGGGGGGGGCGGGGGCACGCAGTATTTT | CASSLYRTSGGGGGTQYF
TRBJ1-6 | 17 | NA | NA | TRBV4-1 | TGCGCCAGCAGCCAGGATACAGGGAACTCCTATAATTCACCCCTCCACTTT | CASSQDTGNSYNSPLHF
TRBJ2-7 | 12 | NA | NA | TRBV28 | TGTGCCAGCAGGTCGATGTACTACGAGCAGTACTTC | CASRSMYYEQYF
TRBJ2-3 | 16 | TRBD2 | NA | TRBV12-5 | TGTGCTAGTGGTTTGGTTGCGGGAGGTGGCACAGATACGCAGTATTTT | CASGLVAGGGTDTQYF
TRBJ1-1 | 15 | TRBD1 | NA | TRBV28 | TGTGCCAGCACCTTACTAGGGGGCAGGGGCACTGAAGCTTTCTTT | CASTLLGGRGTEAFF
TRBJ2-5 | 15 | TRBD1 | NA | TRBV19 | TGTGCCAGTAGTATCCGGACAGGGGGTGAGGAGACCCAGTACTTC | CASSIRTGGEETQYF
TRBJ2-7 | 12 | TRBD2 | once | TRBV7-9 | TGTTCCAGCACCCTTAGCGGGAGGATGGAGAACTTC | CSSTLSGRMENF
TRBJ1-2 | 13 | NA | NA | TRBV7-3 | TGTGCCAGCAGCTTAACCAGGGGATATGGCTACACCTTC | CASSLTRGYGYTF
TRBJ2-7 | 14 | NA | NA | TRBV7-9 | TGTGCCAGCAGCCCCCCCACAGGGCTATACGAGCAGTACTTC | CASSPPTGLYEQYF
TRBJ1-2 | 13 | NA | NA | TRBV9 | TGTGCCAGCAGCGTAGGTACAGGGAATGGCTACACCTTC | CASSVGTGNGYTF
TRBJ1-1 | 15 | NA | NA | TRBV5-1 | TGCGCCAGCAGCTTGGGGGCCAGCATGAACACTGAAGCTTTCTTT | CASSLGASMNTEAFF